Below are 25 T cell receptor beta chains sequenced from a single sample in a study of preoperative IRX-2 immunotherapy in early breast cancer. Treatment specified: preoperative locoregional IRX-2 cytokine immunotherapy. TCRdb's table, derived via immunoSEQ multiplex PCR, lists solely in-frame clones and lacks some. The sample contains more than 50,000 clones, roughly 95% of which appear only once. The sample was gathered from a patient treated with IRX-2 immunotherapy. These receptor sequences come from a human donor with breast cancer.

This chain uses TRBV6-5 with TRBJ2-5, with TRBD2 matching over 8 bases. The CDR3 length is 15 residues. Per the germline V gene, CDR1 is MNHEY and CDR2 is SVGAGI. With V trimmed by 6 bases and J by 5 bases, 11 bases remained unmatched. The CDR3 here is CASSRGLASWETQYF. The CDR3 DNA sequence: TGTGCCAGCAGCCGCGGACTAGCATCGTGGGAGACCCAGTACTTC.

This chain joins TRBV27 and TRBJ2-7, with TRBD1 identical over 7 bases. V was clipped by 3 bases and J by 4 bases; unmatched bases: 9. CDR1 and CDR2 (germline): MNHEY, SMNVEV (reference sequence). The CDR3 length is 15 residues. CDR3 sequence reads: CASSFSGTVSYEQYF. Here the CDR3 DNA reads TGTGCCAGCAGTTTCTCGGGGACAGTGAGTTACGAGCAGTACTTC.

The chain couples TRBV30 to TRBJ2-7; D might be TRBD1 (5 bases). Germline assignment: CDR1 GTSNPN and CDR2 SVGIG (reference sequence). Trimming stripped 4 bases from V and 4 bases from J, with 14 bases between. The CDR3 sequence is 13 residues long. CDR3 nucleotide sequence: TGTGCCTGGAACAAGCAGGGAAAGTACGAGCAGTACTTC. It specifies CAWNKQGKYEQYF.

This chain's CDR3 is CASSLYRQGMVETQYF. The DNA of the CDR3 is TGTGCCAGCAGCTTGTATAGACAGGGGATGGTAGAGACCCAGTACTTC. V and J are TRBV5-4 and TRBJ2-5; TRBD1 aligns across 8 bases. CDR1 SGHNT and CDR2 YYREEE come from the germline V gene (reference sequence). The CDR3 length is 16 residues. The V and J ends lost 1 base and 4 bases, in that order; junction bases with no gene match: 9. The complete variable domain, with remaining parts taken from reference TRBV5-4 and TRBJ2-5, reads ETGVTQSPTHLIKTRGQQVTLRCSSQSGHNTVSWYQQALGQGPQFIFQYYREEENGRGNFPPRFSGLQFPNYSSELNVNALELDDSALYLCASSLYRQGMVETQYFGPGTRLLVL.

The CDR3 bases are TGTGCCAGCAGTTTATCGCTGGGGCGTGGTTCACCCCTCCACTTT. Encoded protein: CASSLSLGRGSPLHF. The chain combines TRBV27 with TRBJ1-6, with D possibly being TRBD1 (5 bases). CDR1 is MNHEY and CDR2 is SMNVEV in the germline V gene (reference sequence). V gave up 0 bases and J gave up 9 bases, with 12 bases separating them. The CDR3 extends over 15 amino acids.

V gene TRBV5-1 combines with J gene TRBJ2-6; 7 positions match TRBD1. The germline V gene encodes CDR1 SGHRS and CDR2 YFSETQ. V gave up 4 bases and J gave up 4 bases; unmatched junction bases: 14. The CDR3 runs 18 residues. The CDR3 reads CASSSRDSVYPGANVLTF. DNA of the CDR3: TGCGCCAGCAGCAGCCGGGACAGTGTATATCCCGGGGCCAACGTCCTGACTTTC.

The chain employs TRBV5-1 and TRBJ1-1; 9 positions match TRBD1. The V gene end was trimmed by 0 bases and the J gene end by 3 bases; junction bases not matched to a gene: 12. The CDR3 contains 18 residues. Germline V gives CDR1 SGHRS, CDR2 YFSETQ. In nucleotides, the CDR3 is TGCGCCAGCAGCTTGGTATTTGGGACAGGGCATGGGGACACTGAAGCTTTCTTT. Translating it yields CASSLVFGTGHGDTEAFF.

The genes are TRBV28 and TRBJ1-5; possibly TRBD1 for D (5 bases). The CDR3 has 16 amino acids. Germline lookup yields CDR1 MDHEN and CDR2 SYDVKM. V was pared by 4 bases and J by 6 bases, with 19 bases between. The CDR3 DNA follows: TGTGCCAGCAGTTCCGGGGGAGAGTGGTATAGTCAGCCCCAGCATTTT. Its protein is CASSSGGEWYSQPQHF.

This chain connects TRBV18 to TRBJ1-1; TRBD1 is a possible D gene (6 bases). Trimming took 3 bases from V and 0 from J, leaving 14 bases between them. Germline CDR1 is KGHSH and CDR2 is LQKENI. CDR3 length: 16 residues. This chain's CDR3 is CASSPRDITLNTEAFF. The CDR3 coding sequence is TGTGCCAGCTCACCCCGGGACATCACCCTGAACACTGAAGCTTTCTTT.

J is TRBJ1-5 and V is TRBV28; D not certain. CDR3 length: 14 residues. Germline lookup yields CDR1 MDHEN and CDR2 SYDVKM. V was shortened by 3 bases and J by 9 bases, with 15 bases between the two germline ends. The CDR3 nucleotides are TGTGCCAGCAGTTTGGACGGGGAGTTTAGGCCCCAGCATTTT. Translation: CASSLDGEFRPQHF.

The V and J genes are TRBV9 and TRBJ2-1, with D perhaps matching TRBD2 (6 bases). Trimming cost V 4 bases and J 5 bases, with 13 bases left between them. The CDR3 extends over 14 amino acids. CDR1 and CDR2 (germline): SGDLS, YYNGEE. Here the CDR3 DNA reads TGTGCCAGCAGCCCTCAGACTAGTAACAATGAGCAGTTCTTC. Translating it yields CASSPQTSNNEQFF.

The J gene is TRBJ2-5, the V gene TRBV5-1; 8 bases line up with TRBD2. The germline CDR1 and CDR2 sequences are SGHRS and YFSETQ. CDR3 size: 16 residues. Germline trimming cut 0 bases from V and 5 bases from J; bases unmatched to any gene: 9. CDR3 sequence: CASSLGALRGGETQYF. The CDR3 nucleotides are TGCGCCAGCAGCTTGGGGGCCCTACGCGGGGGGGAGACCCAGTACTTC.

This clone was seen only a few times. The rearrangement joins TRBV6-1 to TRBJ1-5, with a tentative D call TRBD1 (6 bases). This CDR3 contains 15 residues. V lost 8 bases, J lost 0 bases, and 14 bases lay in between. The germline V gene encodes CDR1 MNHNS and CDR2 SASEGT. The CDR3 spells CASLGAPPSNQPQHF. The CDR3 DNA reads as TGTGCCAGCCTGGGGGCACCCCCTAGCAATCAGCCCCAGCATTTT.

V gene TRBV12-5 combines with J gene TRBJ2-5; 9 bases are a match to TRBD2. Germline trimming cut 1 base from V and 2 bases from J; bases unmatched to any gene: 5. The CDR3 loop spans 16 amino acids. The germline V gene encodes CDR1 LGHNT and CDR2 FRNRAP. In DNA, the CDR3 is TGTGCTAGTGGTTTGGCCGCTAGCGGGATACAAGAGACCCAGTACTTC. Translated, it gives CASGLAASGIQETQYF.

This clone has only a few counts. The chain links TRBV5-1 to TRBJ1-2; 7 bases align to TRBD1. Germline V gene sequence: CDR1 SGHRS, CDR2 YFSETQ. With 5 bases clipped from V and 8 bases from J, the junction kept 9 bases outside the gene matches. The CDR3 extends over 13 amino acids. CDR3 amino acids: CASSGTTGTGYTF. In DNA, the CDR3 is TGCGCCAGCAGTGGCACGACAGGGACCGGCTACACCTTC.

The chain combines TRBV7-9 with TRBJ2-5; 12 nucleotides line up with TRBD2. The germline CDR1 and CDR2 sequences are SEHNR and FQNEAQ (reference sequence). There are 15 residues in the CDR3. Trimming cost V 3 bases and J 5 bases; bases outside gene matches: 4. The CDR3 coding sequence is TGTGCCAGCAGCTTTACTAGCGGGGGGTACGAGACCCAGTACTTC. It codes for CASSFTSGGYETQYF.

The gene calls are TRBV4-1 and TRBJ2-2; 8 bases map to TRBD1. The junction had 2 bases not matched to a gene; V was cut back by 4 bases and J by 1 base. The CDR3 covers 15 residues. The germline CDR1 and CDR2 sequences are MGHRA and YSYEKL. This CDR3 is CASSRGQGNTGELFF. As DNA, the CDR3 is TGCGCCAGCAGCCGAGGACAGGGGAACACCGGGGAGCTGTTTTTT.

This clone was found once. The chain joins TRBV7-8 to TRBJ1-1; D is perhaps TRBD1 (5 bases). This CDR3 comprises 15 residues. Germline V gives CDR1 SGHVS, CDR2 FQNEAQ. Trimming stripped 4 bases from V and 1 base from J, with 13 bases between. CDR3 amino acids: CASSWTGTGNTEAFF. As DNA, the CDR3 is TGTGCCAGCAGCTGGACCGGGACGGGGAACACTGAAGCTTTCTTT.

The chain is built from TRBV7-9 and TRBJ1-1; D perhaps matches TRBD1 (5 bases). The germline V gene encodes CDR1 SEHNR and CDR2 FQNEAQ (reference sequence). V dropped 4 bases and J dropped 7 bases, with 19 bases sitting between them. The CDR3 is made up of 15 amino acids. CDR3 nucleotides: TGTGCCAGCAGCTCAACTAAGACAGTGAATATTGAAGCTTTCTTT. Translating gives CASSSTKTVNIEAFF.

The chain combines TRBV28 with TRBJ2-5; 8 bases fit TRBD1. The ends lost 5 bases at V and 7 bases at J; junction bases unmatched: 9. CDR3 size: 14 residues. The germline V gene encodes CDR1 MDHEN and CDR2 SYDVKM. CDR3 in amino acids: CASSTDRGEGTQYF. In DNA, the CDR3 is TGTGCCAGCAGTACCGACAGGGGAGAAGGGACCCAGTACTTC.

The chain carries TRBV30 and TRBJ1-2; D ambiguous. Looked up from germline, CDR1 is GTSNPN and CDR2 is SVGIG (reference sequence). V lost 3 bases, J lost 3 bases, and 8 bases lay in between. The CDR3 contains 12 residues. This chain's CDR3 is CAWRTHDYGYTF. The CDR3 DNA is TGTGCCTGGAGGACACACGACTATGGCTACACCTTC.

The genes are TRBV5-4 and TRBJ2-7; D gene unclear. CDR1 and CDR2 (germline): SGHNT, YYREEE (reference sequence). This CDR3 comprises 12 residues. V was clipped by 0 bases and J by 3 bases, with 4 bases between them. CDR3 DNA: TGTGCCAGCAGCTTGGAGGGCTACGAGCAGTACTTC. Translated: CASSLEGYEQYF.

The genes are TRBV19 and TRBJ2-7; D is uncertain. CDR3 length equals 13 residues. Germline V CDR1 and CDR2: LNHDA, SQIVND (reference sequence). V was trimmed by 1 base and J by 2 bases, leaving 6 bases between them. CDR3 loop: CASSIGLAYEQYF. CDR3 in DNA: TGTGCCAGTAGTATAGGTCTTGCCTACGAGCAGTACTTC.

The rearrangement joins TRBV9 to TRBJ2-3; D not certain. CDR1 is SGDLS and CDR2 is YYNGEE in the germline V gene. The germline V and J ends were trimmed by 3 bases and 6 bases, with 14 bases remaining between them. The CDR3 is 14 amino acids. CDR3 region: CASSANQASDTQYF. The CDR3 region has the DNA TGTGCCAGCAGCGCCAACCAGGCGTCGGATACGCAGTATTTT.

The rearrangement uses TRBV4-1 and TRBJ1-1; D is unclear. The CDR3 has 12 amino acids. V lost 3 bases and J lost 1, with 3 bases in between. CDR1 and CDR2 (germline): MGHRA, YSYEKL. Written as DNA, the CDR3 is TGCGCCAGCAGCCAGGAGAACACTGAAGCTTTCTTT. Amino acids: CASSQENTEAFF.